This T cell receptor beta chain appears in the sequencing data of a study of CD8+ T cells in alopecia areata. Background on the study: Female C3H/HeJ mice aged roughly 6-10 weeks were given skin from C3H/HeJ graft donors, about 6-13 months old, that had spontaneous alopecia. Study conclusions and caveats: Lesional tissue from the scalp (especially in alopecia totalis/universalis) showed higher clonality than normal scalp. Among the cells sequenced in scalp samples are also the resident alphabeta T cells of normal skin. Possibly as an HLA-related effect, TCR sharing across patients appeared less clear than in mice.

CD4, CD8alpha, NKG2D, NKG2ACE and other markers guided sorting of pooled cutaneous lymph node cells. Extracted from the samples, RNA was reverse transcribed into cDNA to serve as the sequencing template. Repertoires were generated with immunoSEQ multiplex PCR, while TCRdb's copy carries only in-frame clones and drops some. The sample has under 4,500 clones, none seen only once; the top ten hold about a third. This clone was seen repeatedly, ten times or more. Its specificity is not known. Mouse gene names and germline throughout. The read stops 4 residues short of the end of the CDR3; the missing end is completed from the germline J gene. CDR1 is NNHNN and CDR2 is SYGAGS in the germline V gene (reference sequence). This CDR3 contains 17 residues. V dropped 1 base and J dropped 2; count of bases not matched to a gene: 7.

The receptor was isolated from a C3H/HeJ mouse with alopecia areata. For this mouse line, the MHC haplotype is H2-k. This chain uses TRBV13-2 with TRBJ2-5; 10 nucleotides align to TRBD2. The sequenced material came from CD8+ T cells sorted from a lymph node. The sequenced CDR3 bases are TGTGCCAGCGGTGATAAAGCTGGGGGGGCCCCCCAAGAC. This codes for CASGDKAGGAPQD. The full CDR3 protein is CASGDKAGGAPQDTQYF.